This T cell receptor (beta chain) emerged from a study of response to subunit inactivated influenza vaccine. This clonotype was counted a few times. The CDR3 consists of 16 residues. V gave up 4 bases and J gave up 3 bases; unmatched junction bases: 8. Germline V gene sequence: CDR1 DFQATT, CDR2 SNEGSKA (reference sequence). TCRdb redid the calling of the RT-PCR reads with MiXCR, one entry per CDR3 protein. Of more than 450,000 distinct CDR3 sequences listed, 11% are singletons. The same data also went into a second study, on T cells expressing NK-cell markers. That work contributes: In generating TCR beta cDNA, 5'RACE template switching with UMIs was used. These clonotypes, the leaders elsewhere, also led the CD3+CD56-NKG2C+ fraction in four donors.

The sample here was PBMCs from blood, taken on the day of vaccination. This chain joins TRBV20-1 and TRBJ2-5, with 13 positions matching TRBD2. This receptor was obtained from a man aged 45 to 65 who received an inactivated influenza vaccine. CDR3 amino acids: CSAIPGLAGLEETQYF. CDR3 nucleotide sequence: TGCAGTGCTATTCCGGGACTAGCGGGGTTGGAAGAGACCCAGTACTTC.